Below, 7 T cell receptor beta chains from the same sample are listed, as sequenced in a study of Tregs in tolerant kidney transplant recipients. Produced via immunoSEQ multiplex PCR; TCRdb's table is partial and in-frame only. This table has about 240,000 clones, about 80% appearing once. The sequencing sample was made of CD4+ T cells from blood. The receptor source for this set is a human donor in good health.

V usage is TRBV4-2 and J usage is TRBJ1-5; D not resolved. In germline, CDR1 is LGHNA, CDR2 YNFKEQ. The CDR3 totals 15 residues. With 4 bases removed from V and 6 bases from J, the gap between germline ends came to 16 bases. The DNA of the CDR3 is TGTGCCAGCAGCCCGGGTCTGGCGGAGATTCAGCCCCAGCATTTT. Translating gives CASSPGLAEIQPQHF.

This sequence joins TRBV7-8 and TRBJ2-5; TRBD2 might be the D (6 bases). Trimming pared 2 bases from V and 5 bases from J, leaving 9 bases between. The CDR3 is 13 amino acids. Germline lookup yields CDR1 SGHVS and CDR2 FQNEAQ. The CDR3 is CASSLRLGETQYF. The CDR3 bases are TGTGCCAGCAGCTTACGACTAGGCGAGACCCAGTACTTC.

The V and J genes are TRBV4-1 and TRBJ1-2; tentative D call: TRBD1 (5 bases). The V end lost 0 bases, the J end lost 10 bases, and 18 bases lay between the germline ends. Germline loops: CDR1 MGHRA, CDR2 YSYEKL. The CDR3 sequence is 15 residues long. The CDR3 DNA follows: TGCGCCAGCAGCCAAGATCCAGGGCTGGTGAGTGACTACACCTTC. This encodes CASSQDPGLVSDYTF.

This sequence joins TRBV28 and TRBJ1-2; perhaps TRBD1 as D (5 bases). Trimming stripped 10 bases from V and 3 bases from J, with 15 bases between. The CDR3 totals 13 residues. The germline V gene has CDR1 MDHEN and CDR2 SYDVKM. Here the CDR3 reads CATPGRGDYGYTF. CDR3 nucleotides: TGTGCCACCCCTGGGAGGGGCGACTATGGCTACACCTTC.

V gene TRBV7-9 combines with J gene TRBJ2-7, with D possibly called TRBD1 or TRBD2 (5 bases each). Germline CDR1 SEHNR, CDR2 FQNEAQ (reference sequence). The CDR3 sequence is 17 residues long. V was trimmed by 3 bases and J by 0 bases, leaving 18 bases between them. The CDR3 protein is CASSFDPGIQVSYEQYF. For the CDR3, the DNA is TGTGCCAGCAGCTTCGATCCGGGGATACAGGTCTCCTACGAGCAGTACTTC.

The chain recombines TRBV10-3 with TRBJ2-3; D assignment may be TRBD1 or TRBD2 (5 bases each). V lost 10 bases and J lost 0, with 14 bases in between. Germline lookup yields CDR1 ENHRY and CDR2 SYGVKD. The CDR3 runs to 14 residues. CDR3 amino acids: CATYQGGSTDTQYF. In nucleotides, the CDR3 is TGTGCCACCTACCAGGGCGGGAGCACAGATACGCAGTATTTT.

V and J are TRBV11-3 and TRBJ2-1; 13 nucleotides agree with TRBD2. The V gene's germline CDR1 is SGHNT and CDR2 YENEEA. The J segment lost 9 bases and the V segment lost 1 base, leaving 0 bases of the junction unmatched. CDR3 length: 14 residues. In DNA, the CDR3 is TGTGCCAGCAGCTTAGGACTAGCGGGAGGTGAGCAGTTCTTC. It specifies CASSLGLAGGEQFF.